Listed here is a single T cell receptor (beta chain). Its antigen is currently not known. No much larger clone is present one base from it, and per-base qualities are unavailable. Whole blood was collected in K2EDTA tubes by collaborating institutions according to the institutions' own protocols. For TCRbeta analysis, collaborator samples were shipped as frozen whole blood, as isolated PBMCs, or as DNA extracted from either sample type. The CDR3 measures 16 amino acids from cysteine to phenylalanine. The entry retains the CDR3 DNA only, 48 bases that are in frame from base 1. The germline V end is reduced by 2 bases and the J end by 3 bases; junction bases left unmatched: 4. The germline V gene (reference sequence) provides CDR1 WNHNN and CDR2 SYGVQD. This sample is drawn from a study of blood T cell repertoires in COVID-19 (dated by TCRdb to 2019 to 2021). The study in broad terms: The collaborator samples originated in the United States, Italy and Spain and spanned the acute and convalescent phases of COVID-19. The prospective study material was composed of cDNA or gDNA derived from T cells, B-cell-depleted T cells, or PBMCs. Where available, HLA class I and class II types were obtained from metadata supplied by the sample provider rather than from assay-based typing. The repertoires were released in a freely available public database meant as a resource for research on the immune response to SARS-CoV-2. Samples came from the ongoing ImmuneRACE study (first 160 participants) plus 1,254 subjects from 6 global collaborators. The dataset comprised deeply sampled blood TCRbeta repertoires from subjects exposed to, actively infected with, or recovered from COVID-19. Sample metadata almost always included a de-identified subject ID, COVID-19 status, age in years and sex.

The immunoSEQ Assay, a bias-controlled multiplex PCR, was used to amplify TCRbeta CDR3 regions from genomic DNA. Regarding the original processing steps: Within the assay, amplification of reference gene primers was used to estimate how many nucleated cells each sample contained. To quantify the absolute abundance of each unique TCRbeta CDR3 rearrangement, sequence reads were collapsed and filtered. For each sample, productive Simpson clonality was calculated as the square root of Simpson's diversity index over productive rearrangements. This immuneACCESS table, as held by TCRdb, lists in-frame sequences with V and J called but not all clones. Of the missing ones, under half trace to an unresolved V gene in checked studies; the others have no known cause. V, J and clone size derive from that table, while D and trimming were established from the DNA sequence. The sample table shows approximately 70,000 clones, and about 91% are seen once. The top ten hold around 14% of the sample.

General findings and caveats noted by the study authors: How much clinical and demographic metadata was included differed by source and by participant, and the metadata was provided uncurated.

The sequence was obtained from a human donor with active COVID-19. The donor label of this sample is uncertain. The chain couples TRBV10-1 to TRBJ2-1; 10 central bases correspond to TRBD2. Material: peripheral blood. The CDR3 protein sequence reads: CASSEKASGSYNEQFF. The sequenced DNA is TGCGCCAGCAGTGAGAAGGCTAGCGGGAGCTACAATGAGCAGTTCTTC.